This T cell receptor (beta chain) was retrieved from a study of blood T cell repertoires in COVID-19. Study as a whole: Acute and convalescent COVID-19 specimens originated in the United States, Italy and Spain. The cDNA or gDNA used as material had been derived from T cells, B-cell-depleted T cells, or PBMCs.

Germline V gene lookup returns CDR1 SNHLY and CDR2 FYNNEI. With 9 bases removed from V and 3 bases from J, the gap between germline ends came to 12 bases. The length of the CDR3 is 13 residues. In the authors' workflow: Amplification from reference gene primers served as the basis for estimated nucleated cell counts. Sequencing was performed with immunoSEQ multiplex PCR; in TCRdb, only in-frame clones are kept and a portion is missing. The D gene and trimming were derived from the DNA, and the V and J assignments and clone size from that table. This table holds about 190,000 clones, around 80% found once. This clone was recorded a few times.

The V call is TRBV2, the J call TRBJ1-5; D unclear. The source material was peripheral blood. The sequence came from a human donor in a cohort sampled during active COVID-19. In DNA form, the CDR3 reads TGTGCCAGTACGCTAGGCCCCAATCAGCCCCAGCATTTT. This encodes CASTLGPNQPQHF. Supplemented by reference TRBV2 and TRBJ1-5, the full variable domain reads EPEVTQTPSHQVTQMGQEVILRCVPISNHLYFYWYRQILGQKVEFLVSFYNNEISEKSEIFDDQFSVERPDGSNFTLKIRSTKLEDSAMYFCASTLGPNQPQHFGDGTRLSIL.